This T cell receptor beta chain comes out of a study of blood T cell repertoires in COVID-19. On the study more broadly: Spain, Italy and the United States supplied samples that represented acute and convalescent COVID-19. In each case, the material was cDNA or gDNA derived from T cells, B-cell-depleted T cells, or PBMCs.

This CDR3 region has 15 residues. V lost 5 bases to trimming and J lost 9 bases; unmatched junction nucleotides: 15. Germline CDR1 and CDR2: LNHDA and SQIVND (reference sequence). Libraries were prepared by immunoSEQ multiplex PCR; TCRdb keeps only in-frame clonotypes and omits some of them. The sample shows about 130,000 clones, around 82% of them seen only once. The sample comprised peripheral blood. The chain uses TRBV19 and TRBJ2-7; the match to TRBD1 covers 8 bases. The sequence was obtained from a woman in her 30s who had recovered from COVID-19. The CDR3 nucleotides read TGTGCCAGTAGTCCAGCGGAGACAGGGGTCCTAGGGCAGTACTTC. Encoded protein: CASSPAETGVLGQYF. Drawing the rest from reference TRBV19 and TRBJ2-7, the complete variable domain is DGGITQSPKYLFRKEGQNVTLSCEQNLNHDAMYWYRQDPGQGLRLIYYSQIVNDFQKGDIAEGYSVSREKKESFPLTVTSAQKNPTAFYLCASSPAETGVLGQYFGPGTRLTVT.